Shown below are 15 T cell receptor beta chains from a single sample sequenced in a study of T cell responses to AZD1222 COVID-19 vaccine. Libraries were prepared by immunoSEQ multiplex PCR; TCRdb keeps only in-frame clonotypes and omits some of them. The profile shows approximately 180,000 clones, approximately 95% of them singletons. The material was peripheral blood, obtained 28 days after the second dose of the MenACWY control vaccine. These receptors all stem from an adult who received the MenACWY meningococcal vaccine as a control.

The rearrangement links TRBV5-5 to TRBJ1-4, with D uncertain. The germline V gene encodes CDR1 SGHKS and CDR2 YYEKEE (reference sequence). Trimming removed 2 bases from V and 3 bases from J, with 11 bases in between. This CDR3 is 15 amino acids long. DNA for the CDR3: TGTGCCAGCAGCTTAGTGGGGTTGGCTAATGAAAAACTGTTTTTT. Its protein is CASSLVGLANEKLFF.

This chain connects TRBV27 to TRBJ2-7; D is possibly TRBD1 or TRBD2 (5 bases each). The V gene lost 5 bases and the J gene lost 5 bases, with 16 bases spanning the gap. The CDR3 runs to 14 residues. Per germline, CDR1 MNHEY and CDR2 SMNVEV (reference sequence). CDR3 nucleotides: TGTGCCAGCAGTATGCGAGGTTTGGGGGACGAGCAGTACTTC. Translated: CASSMRGLGDEQYF.

The rearrangement uses TRBV12-3 or TRBV12-4 and TRBJ1-2; no definite D call. The CDR3 length is 12 residues. With 5 bases removed from V and 8 bases from J, the gap between germline ends came to 12 bases. The CDR3 region has the DNA TGTGCCAGCAGTCCCCGGGCGGAGGGCTACACCTTC. Translating gives CASSPRAEGYTF.

The chain recombines TRBV3-1 (or the pseudogene TRBV3-2) with TRBJ1-5; D ambiguous. Trimming stripped 0 bases from V and 3 bases from J, with 6 bases between. The V gene's germline CDR1 is LGHDT and CDR2 YNNKEL (reference sequence). The CDR3 totals 14 residues. The CDR3 sequence is CASSQEGINQPQHF. DNA for the CDR3: TGTGCCAGCAGCCAAGAAGGAATCAATCAGCCCCAGCATTTT.

The chain carries TRBV28 and TRBJ2-2; D ambiguous. This CDR3 has 13 amino acids. Germline V gene sequence: CDR1 MDHEN, CDR2 SYDVKM. V was pared by 8 bases and J by 3 bases, with 10 bases between. As DNA, the CDR3 is TGTGCCAGCTCGCTCGGGTACACCGGGGAGCTGTTTTTT. It yields the protein CASSLGYTGELFF.

This chain connects TRBV9 to TRBJ1-1; D is perhaps TRBD1 (5 bases). V was pared by 0 bases and J by 7 bases, with 13 bases between. The CDR3 consists of 14 residues. The germline CDR1 and CDR2 sequences are SGDLS and YYNGEE. The CDR3 DNA follows: TGTGCCAGCAGCGTAGAGGGGCAGGGTTTTGAAGCTTTCTTT. This encodes CASSVEGQGFEAFF.

V is TRBV27 and J is TRBJ2-5; the D is unclear. V was clipped by 3 bases and J by 1 base, with 9 bases between them. CDR1 MNHEY and CDR2 SMNVEV come from the germline V gene (reference sequence). This CDR3 region has 14 residues. Written as DNA, the CDR3 is TGTGCCAGCAGTTTTAGGGCGCGCCAAGAGACCCAGTACTTC. It yields the protein CASSFRARQETQYF.

This CDR3 reads CASTRRGAGETQYF. The CDR3, as DNA: TGTGCCAGCACCAGAAGGGGGGCGGGGGAGACCCAGTACTTC. The gene calls are TRBV5-6 and TRBJ2-5; D could derive from TRBD1 or TRBD2 (6 bases each). V was trimmed by 6 bases and J by 5 bases, leaving 17 bases between them. From germline, CDR1 is SGHDT and CDR2 YYEEEE. CDR3 length equals 14 residues. Full variable domain (missing parts from reference TRBV5-6 and TRBJ2-5): DAGVTQSPTHLIKTRGQQVTLRCSPKSGHDTVSWYQQALGQGPQFIFQYYEEEERQRGNFPDRFSGHQFPNYSSELNVNALLLGDSALYLCASTRRGAGETQYFGPGTRLLVL.

The chain couples TRBV24-1 to TRBJ2-2; the D gene is possibly TRBD1 (5 bases). This CDR3 has 15 amino acids. Deletions cut 4 bases from V and 0 bases from J, with 8 bases between. Germline V gene data show CDR1 as KGHDR and CDR2 as SFDVKD. CDR3 sequence: CATSEGPTNTGELFF. The DNA of the CDR3 is TGTGCCACCAGTGAGGGGCCGACGAACACCGGGGAGCTGTTTTTT.

This rearrangement joins TRBV5-1 to TRBJ1-5; D is unresolved. Germline lookup yields CDR1 SGHRS and CDR2 YFSETQ. The germline V and J ends were trimmed by 0 bases and 6 bases, with 7 bases remaining between them. The CDR3 has 13 amino acids. The CDR3 DNA follows: TGCGCCAGCAGCTTGGAACTGACTCAGCCCCAGCATTTT. Protein: CASSLELTQPQHF.

This sequence joins TRBV19 and TRBJ1-1, with no clear D. Germline V gives CDR1 LNHDA, CDR2 SQIVND (reference sequence). V lost 3 bases and J lost 1, with 6 bases in between. This CDR3 comprises 13 residues. CDR3 in DNA: TGTGCCAGTAGTATCGGGCCGAACACTGAAGCTTTCTTT. It yields the protein CASSIGPNTEAFF.

This clone was detected only once. Other DNA sequences in this sample translate to the same CDR3. In DNA, the CDR3 is TGCGCCAGCAGCTTGGACGGGGGAGGCTATGGCTACACCTTC. Residues: CASSLDGGGYGYTF. The gene calls are TRBV5-1 and TRBJ1-2; the D gene is possibly TRBD1 (5 bases). The CDR3 is made up of 14 amino acids. Germline CDR1 and CDR2: SGHRS and YFSETQ. Deletions cut 0 bases from V and 4 bases from J, with 10 bases between.

The V gene is TRBV10-1, the J gene TRBJ2-7; D may be TRBD2 (5 bases). CDR1 WNHNN and CDR2 SYGVQD come from the germline V gene (reference sequence). This CDR3 is built from 13 residues. The V and J ends lost 3 bases and 3 bases respectively, with 9 bases between them. CDR3 loop: CASSELRGYEQYF. CDR3 sequence (DNA): TGCGCCAGCAGTGAACTACGGGGCTACGAGCAGTACTTC.

V gene TRBV5-1 combines with J gene TRBJ2-7; tentative D call: TRBD1 (6 bases). The V end was cut by 0 bases, the J end by 5 bases, with 15 bases between. Germline V lookup: CDR1 SGHRS, CDR2 YFSETQ. CDR3 length equals 15 residues. The CDR3 coding sequence is TGCGCCAGCAGCTTGGTTGCAGGGGCCAGGGACGAGCAGTACTTC. This translates into CASSLVAGARDEQYF.

This chain links TRBV11-2 with TRBJ1-1; maybe TRBD1 (6 bases). Germline values: CDR1 SGHAT, CDR2 FQNNGV. The CDR3 is 16 residues long. The V gene lost 0 bases and the J gene lost 3 bases, with 14 bases spanning the gap. The CDR3 spells CASSLDKSEGDTEAFF. CDR3 DNA sequence: TGTGCCAGCAGCTTAGATAAGAGCGAGGGGGACACTGAAGCTTTCTTT.